This record looks at one T cell receptor beta chain sequence and its context. The germline gives CDR1 MGHRA, CDR2 YSYEKL. This CDR3 contains 18 residues. V dropped 3 bases and J dropped 0; count of bases not matched to a gene: 9. The data belong to a study of T cell changes during pregnancy in multiple sclerosis. The method was immunoSEQ multiplex PCR; TCRdb's version includes in-frame clones alone and lacks a portion of them. In the table there are 88,000 or so clones, 92% of which are singletons. The V and J genes are TRBV4-1 and TRBJ1-1; 11 bases match TRBD1. Source: peripheral blood, taken before pregnancy. The source is a female donor with multiple sclerosis, enrolled in a pregnancy study. This chain's CDR3 is CASSQGPGQGVMNTEAFF. CDR3 DNA sequence: TGCGCCAGCAGCCAGGGACCGGGACAGGGGGTTATGAACACTGAAGCTTTCTTT.